The 22 T cell receptor beta chains below all came from one sample that was sequenced in a study of blood T cell repertoires in COVID-19. The table came from immunoSEQ multiplex PCR; TCRdb's copy has only in-frame clones and leaves some out. Of 200,000 to 300,000 clones listed, around 90% are singletons. The sequenced sample consisted of peripheral blood. The receptors originated from a woman aged 30 to 39 with acute or convalescent COVID-19.

This clone was picked up one time. The chain couples TRBV6-2 or TRBV6-3 to TRBJ2-7; 7 nucleotides align to TRBD2. Germline assignment: CDR1 MNHEY and CDR2 SVGEGT. The J segment lost 4 bases and the V segment lost 7 bases, leaving 7 bases of the junction unmatched. This CDR3 has 13 amino acids. CDR3 DNA: TGTGCCAGCAACCCTAGCGGAACATACGAGCAGTACTTC. This translates into CASNPSGTYEQYF.

The gene calls are TRBV10-3 and TRBJ2-7, with D maybe TRBD2 (5 bases). Germline CDR1 ENHRY, CDR2 SYGVKD. This CDR3 has 14 residues. V lost 2 bases and J 4 bases, leaving 12 bases between the germline ends. CDR3: CAISEEGLQYEQYF. CDR3 in DNA: TGTGCCATCAGTGAGGAAGGACTCCAGTACGAGCAGTACTTC.

The chain combines TRBV3-1 (or the pseudogene TRBV3-2) with TRBJ2-3, with 11 bases aligning to TRBD2. From germline, CDR1 is LGHDT and CDR2 YNNKEL (reference sequence). This CDR3 region has 16 residues. With 1 base clipped from V and 1 base from J, the junction kept 1 base outside the gene matches. CDR3 sequence: CASSQGGLAGTDTQYF. The CDR3 DNA is TGTGCCAGCAGCCAAGGGGGACTAGCGGGCACAGATACGCAGTATTTT.

The sample holds a few counts of this clone. This specimen includes other DNA sequences encoding the same CDR3. The chain has TRBV11-3 and TRBJ1-3, with D perhaps matching TRBD1 (6 bases). CDR1 and CDR2 (germline): SGHNT, YENEEA. V gave up 5 bases and J gave up 2 bases, with 13 bases separating them. This CDR3 has 15 amino acids. For the CDR3, the DNA is TGTGCCAGCAGCCCGGGCCAGGGGCCTGGAAACACCATATATTTT. Amino acid sequence: CASSPGQGPGNTIYF. Full variable domain (rest looked up from reference TRBV11-3 and TRBJ1-3): EAGVVQSPRYKIIEKKQPVAFWCNPISGHNTLYWYLQNLGQGPELLIRYENEEAVDDSQLPKDRFSAERLKGVDSTLKIQPAELGDSAVYLCASSPGQGPGNTIYFGEGSWLTVV.

This chain links TRBV5-1 with TRBJ2-5; D may be TRBD1 (5 bases). V shed 0 bases and J shed 1 base, with 7 bases lying between them. The CDR3 totals 14 residues. The germline gives CDR1 SGHRS, CDR2 YFSETQ. This CDR3 is CASSLVTVQETQYF. In nucleotides, the CDR3 is TGCGCCAGCAGCTTGGTGACAGTCCAAGAGACCCAGTACTTC.

The chain joins TRBV7-9 to TRBJ2-2; the match to TRBD2 covers 13 bases. Germline loops: CDR1 SEHNR, CDR2 FQNEAQ (reference sequence). Unmatched junction bases numbered 13, after V lost 5 bases and J lost 7 bases. There are 18 residues in the CDR3. CDR3 sequence: CASSGPGLAGQVVGELFF. In DNA, the CDR3 is TGTGCCAGCAGCGGACCGGGACTAGCGGGGCAGGTCGTCGGGGAGCTGTTTTTT.

The V call is TRBV19, the J call TRBJ1-2; 9 bases are a match to TRBD1. This CDR3 contains 15 residues. V dropped 4 bases and J dropped 1; count of bases not matched to a gene: 4. Germline V gene sequence: CDR1 LNHDA, CDR2 SQIVND (reference sequence). The chain's CDR3 is CASSTRDRDNYGYTF. In nucleotides, the CDR3 is TGTGCCAGTAGTACGAGGGACAGGGATAACTATGGCTACACCTTC.

J is TRBJ2-1 and V is TRBV3-1 (or the pseudogene TRBV3-2), with D hard to call. Germline V lookup: CDR1 LGHDT, CDR2 YNNKEL (reference sequence). Trimming removed 0 bases from V and 9 bases from J, with 15 bases in between. The CDR3 is 15 residues long. Here the CDR3 reads CASSQDRPERREQFF. The CDR3 DNA reads as TGTGCCAGCAGCCAAGATCGCCCGGAGCGTCGTGAGCAGTTCTTC.

The V call is TRBV7-9, the J call TRBJ2-7, with D perhaps TRBD1 (5 bases). Germline V gene sequence: CDR1 SEHNR, CDR2 FQNEAQ (reference sequence). V was clipped by 3 bases and J by 3 bases, with 15 bases between them. The CDR3 is made up of 15 amino acids. For the CDR3, the DNA is TGTGCCAGCAGCTTTGTCGGTCAGGGTAACTACGAGCAGTACTTC. Its protein product is CASSFVGQGNYEQYF.

The chain has TRBV19 and TRBJ1-4, with 11 positions matching TRBD1. Losses at the gene ends were 10 bases for V and 0 bases for J; bases not matched to a gene: 7. Germline CDR1 and CDR2: LNHDA and SQIVND (reference sequence). CDR3 length: 16 residues. DNA of the CDR3: TGTGCCACTCGGGACAGGGGGAATCCAACTAATGAAAAACTGTTTTTT. This gives the protein CATRDRGNPTNEKLFF.

The chain carries TRBV30 and TRBJ1-5; TRBD1 matches at 9 bases. Germline V lookup: CDR1 GTSNPN, CDR2 SVGIG (reference sequence). The CDR3 is 14 amino acids. With V trimmed by 3 bases and J by 6 bases, 6 bases remained unmatched. The CDR3 DNA reads as TGTGCCTGGAGCGCGGGACAGGGTAGTCAGCCCCAGCATTTT. This gives the protein CAWSAGQGSQPQHF.

There are a few counts of this clone. CDR3 protein: CATQGFGEAFF. As DNA, the CDR3 is TGTGCCACCCAGGGCTTTGGTGAAGCTTTCTTT. The chain combines TRBV5-4 with TRBJ1-1, with D perhaps matching TRBD1 (5 bases). The germline V gene encodes CDR1 SGHNT and CDR2 YYREEE (reference sequence). There are 11 residues in the CDR3. V lost 9 bases and J 7 bases, leaving 13 bases between the germline ends.

The chain is built from TRBV4-3 and TRBJ2-5, with 8 bases that match TRBD1. Trimming took 5 bases from V and 5 from J; bases not matched to a gene: 10. Germline V CDR1 and CDR2: LGHNA, YSLEER. There are 15 residues in the CDR3. As DNA, the CDR3 is TGCGCCAGCAGCAACAGGGGGGACCTTTGGGAGACCCAGTACTTC. It encodes CASSNRGDLWETQYF.

In its sample, this clone was seen a few times. This chain uses TRBV4-3 with TRBJ2-3; D is unresolved. The CDR3 consists of 14 residues. Trimming removed 0 bases at V and 0 bases at J, with 4 bases between. Looked up from germline, CDR1 is LGHNA and CDR2 is YSLEER. CDR3 protein: CASSQDPSTDTQYF. The CDR3 coding sequence is TGCGCCAGCAGCCAAGATCCTAGCACAGATACGCAGTATTTT.

CDR3 residues: CASSPPYAGSYTEAFF. CDR3 DNA: TGTGCCAGCTCACCACCTTACGCAGGATCTTACACTGAAGCTTTCTTT. The genes are TRBV18 and TRBJ1-1, with D hard to call. Germline assignment: CDR1 KGHSH and CDR2 LQKENI. V was pared by 0 bases and J by 3 bases, with 14 bases between. The CDR3 covers 16 residues.

The rearrangement uses TRBV7-9 and TRBJ2-1, with D possibly TRBD1 on 5 matching bases. V lost 6 bases to trimming and J lost 5 bases, with 14 bases between them. Germline CDR1 SEHNR, CDR2 FQNEAQ (reference sequence). This CDR3 has 14 amino acids. The CDR3 spells CASRWGDLNNEQFF. DNA for the CDR3: TGTGCCAGCAGGTGGGGCGACCTGAACAATGAGCAGTTCTTC.

The chain recombines TRBV7-7 with TRBJ2-1; perhaps TRBD2 as D (6 bases). The CDR3 totals 16 residues. The germline CDR1 and CDR2 sequences are SSHAT and FNYEAQ (reference sequence). V lost 5 bases and J 8 bases, leaving 22 bases between the germline ends. The CDR3 bases are TGTGCCAGCAGCCCACGTAGAGTTAGCGGCTGGGATGAGCAGTTCTTC. It translates to CASSPRRVSGWDEQFF.

The rearrangement uses TRBV9 and TRBJ1-2; D is uncertain. The CDR3 is 15 amino acids. CDR1 and CDR2 (germline): SGDLS, YYNGEE. With 0 bases removed from V and 8 bases from J, the gap between germline ends came to 17 bases. CDR3 sequence reads: CASSVDSVQHPGYTF. In DNA form, the CDR3 reads TGTGCCAGCAGCGTAGATTCCGTACAGCATCCAGGCTACACCTTC.

The CDR3 DNA sequence: TGTGCCACCACCCCGACAGGGGGCTCGGATGGCTACACCTTC. Amino acids: CATTPTGGSDGYTF. The V call is TRBV25-1, the J call TRBJ1-2; 10 nucleotides agree with TRBD1. Trimming cost V 10 bases and J 6 bases; bases outside gene matches: 11. This CDR3 is 14 amino acids long. Per the germline V gene, CDR1 is MGHDK and CDR2 is SYGVNS.

This chain connects TRBV20-1 to TRBJ2-3; 11 nucleotides align to TRBD2. The junction had 1 base not matched to a gene; V was cut back by 3 bases and J by 5 bases. Per the germline V gene, CDR1 is DFQATT and CDR2 is SNEGSKA (reference sequence). The CDR3 has 13 amino acids. CDR3 region: CSASTSGRDTQYF. The CDR3 nucleotides read TGCAGTGCTAGTACTAGCGGGAGAGATACGCAGTATTTT.

The V and J genes are TRBV5-6 and TRBJ1-1, with D uncertain. V was pared by 0 bases and J by 3 bases, with 12 bases between. Germline V gene lookup returns CDR1 SGHDT and CDR2 YYEEEE. This CDR3 has 15 residues. The CDR3 region is CASSLGGFLDTEAFF. As DNA, the CDR3 is TGTGCCAGCAGCTTGGGAGGGTTCTTGGACACTGAAGCTTTCTTT.

The chain couples TRBV2 to TRBJ2-5; maybe TRBD1 (6 bases). Germline CDR1 SNHLY, CDR2 FYNNEI. The V end was cut by 3 bases, the J end by 5 bases, with 13 bases between. This CDR3 spans 14 amino acids. Written as DNA, the CDR3 is TGTGCCAGCAGTGACTGGCAGGGGAGCGAGACCCAGTACTTC. It yields the protein CASSDWQGSETQYF. The entire variable domain, with the rest obtained from reference TRBV2 and TRBJ2-5, is as follows: EPEVTQTPSHQVTQMGQEVILRCVPISNHLYFYWYRQILGQKVEFLVSFYNNEISEKSEIFDDQFSVERPDGSNFTLKIRSTKLEDSAMYFCASSDWQGSETQYFGPGTRLLVL.